This TCR beta chain was captured in a study of T cell repertoires in cytomegalovirus infection. Notes on this clonotype: The antigen is undetermined.

TCRdb itself ran the reads through MiXCR, one entry per CDR3 protein. Here the sample spans 550,000 to 700,000 distinct CDR3 sequences, roughly 42% being singletons. The CDR3 is made up of 16 amino acids. After removal of 5 bases from V and 2 bases from J, the junction contained 7 bases not matched to a gene. Germline V gene lookup returns CDR1 SGHNT and CDR2 YENEEA. The starting material was cultured PBMCs, obtained from culture after CMV antigen stimulation. This rearrangement joins TRBV11-3 to TRBJ2-2, with 8 bases that match TRBD2. This TCR was sampled from a human donor in good health (CMV status not recorded). Some clones in this sample may be carry-over from other donors' samples. The CDR3 protein is CASSPRTSTNTGELFF. The CDR3 DNA is TGTGCCAGCAGCCCGCGGACTAGCACCAACACCGGGGAGCTGTTTTTT.